This TCR beta chain is from a study of CXCR3-negative and CXCR3-positive naive CD8 T cells. As regards this clonotype: The target antigen is unknown.

Regarding the study as a whole: With CXCR3 expression partially decreased after cryopreservation, most assays relied on fresh PBMCs.

Each CD8+ T cell subset was sorted in triplicate, hundreds of thousands of cells each. Definition of naive CD8+ T cells rested on a CD45RO-CCR7+CD27+CD95- profile. cDNA libraries for TRB were generated by 5' RACE incorporating UMI labels. TCRdb reprocessed the 5' RACE reads and stores each CDR3 protein as one record, lacking DNA. This table lists approximately 66,000 distinct CDR3 sequences. The specimen sequenced was naive CXCR3- CD8+ T cells from blood. Subset indicated: CD45RO-CCR7+CD27+CD95- naive CD8+ T cells lacking CXCR3 (TNR3-). The receptor was derived from a human donor in good health. Some clones in this sample may be carry-over from other donors' samples.

CDR3 sequence: CASSQDLAGAQETQYF. V is TRBV3-1 and J is TRBJ2-5. This CDR3 spans 16 amino acids. CDR1 is LGHDT and CDR2 is YNNKEL in the germline V gene (reference sequence).